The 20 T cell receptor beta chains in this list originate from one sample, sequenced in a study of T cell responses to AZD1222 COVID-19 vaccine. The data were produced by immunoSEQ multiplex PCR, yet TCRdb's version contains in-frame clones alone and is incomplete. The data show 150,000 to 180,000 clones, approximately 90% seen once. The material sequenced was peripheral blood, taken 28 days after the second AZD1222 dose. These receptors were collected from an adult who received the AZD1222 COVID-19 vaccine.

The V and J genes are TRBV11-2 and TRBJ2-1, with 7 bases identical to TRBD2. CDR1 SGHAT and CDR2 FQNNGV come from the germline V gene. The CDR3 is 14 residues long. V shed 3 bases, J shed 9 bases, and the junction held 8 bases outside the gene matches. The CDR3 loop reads CASSFSSGAGEQFF. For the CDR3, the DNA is TGTGCCAGCAGCTTTTCCAGCGGGGCAGGTGAGCAGTTCTTC.

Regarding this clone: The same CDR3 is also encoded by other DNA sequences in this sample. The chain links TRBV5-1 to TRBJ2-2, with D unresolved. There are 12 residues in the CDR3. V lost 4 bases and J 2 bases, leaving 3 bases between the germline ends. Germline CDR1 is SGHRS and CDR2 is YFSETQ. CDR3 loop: CASSLNTGELFF. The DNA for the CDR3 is TGCGCCAGCAGCCTAAACACCGGGGAGCTGTTTTTT.

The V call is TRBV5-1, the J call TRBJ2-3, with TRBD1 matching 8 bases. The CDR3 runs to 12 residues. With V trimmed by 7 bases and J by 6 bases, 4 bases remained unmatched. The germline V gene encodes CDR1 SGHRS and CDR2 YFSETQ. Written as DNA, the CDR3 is TGCGCCAGCCAGACAGGGGTGGATACGCAGTATTTT. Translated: CASQTGVDTQYF.

CDR3 region: CASSFLQKNNYGYTF. In DNA form, the CDR3 reads TGTGCCAGCAGTTTTTTACAGAAGAATAACTATGGCTACACCTTC. The chain joins TRBV2 to TRBJ1-2; no firm D call. V was clipped by 5 bases and J by 1 base, with 14 bases between them. Germline V CDR1 and CDR2: SNHLY, FYNNEI. This CDR3 region has 15 residues.

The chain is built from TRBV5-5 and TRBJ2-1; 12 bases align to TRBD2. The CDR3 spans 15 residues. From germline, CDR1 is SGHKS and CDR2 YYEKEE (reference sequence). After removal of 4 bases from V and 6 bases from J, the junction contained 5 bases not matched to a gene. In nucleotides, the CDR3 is TGTGCCAGCAGCCTACTAGCGGGAGGTTTCAATGAGCAGTTCTTC. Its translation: CASSLLAGGFNEQFF.

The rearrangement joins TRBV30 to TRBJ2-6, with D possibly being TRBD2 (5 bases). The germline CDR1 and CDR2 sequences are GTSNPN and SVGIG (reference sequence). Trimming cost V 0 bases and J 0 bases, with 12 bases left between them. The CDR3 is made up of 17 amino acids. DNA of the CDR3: TGTGCCTGGAGTGTGCGGGCGCCACTCTCTGGGGCCAACGTCCTGACTTTC. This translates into CAWSVRAPLSGANVLTF.

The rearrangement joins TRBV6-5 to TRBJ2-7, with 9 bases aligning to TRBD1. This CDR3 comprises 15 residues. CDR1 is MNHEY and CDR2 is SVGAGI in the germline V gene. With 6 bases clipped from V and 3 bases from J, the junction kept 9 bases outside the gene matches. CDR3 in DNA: TGTGCCAGCAGCGAGGGACAGGGACCTTTCTACGAGCAGTACTTC. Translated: CASSEGQGPFYEQYF.

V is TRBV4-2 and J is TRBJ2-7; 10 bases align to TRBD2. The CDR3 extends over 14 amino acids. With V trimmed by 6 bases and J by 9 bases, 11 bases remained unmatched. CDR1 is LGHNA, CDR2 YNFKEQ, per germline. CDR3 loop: CASSPGTSGIGQYF. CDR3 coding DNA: TGTGCCAGCAGTCCCGGAACTAGCGGGATTGGGCAGTACTTC.

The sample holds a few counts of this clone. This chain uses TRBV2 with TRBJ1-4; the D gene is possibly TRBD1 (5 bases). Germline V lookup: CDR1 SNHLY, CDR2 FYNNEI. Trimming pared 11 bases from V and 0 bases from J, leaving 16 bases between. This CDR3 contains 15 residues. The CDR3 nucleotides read TGTGCCGGCGGGACGGTCCTTTCAACTAATGAAAAACTGTTTTTT. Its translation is CAGGTVLSTNEKLFF.

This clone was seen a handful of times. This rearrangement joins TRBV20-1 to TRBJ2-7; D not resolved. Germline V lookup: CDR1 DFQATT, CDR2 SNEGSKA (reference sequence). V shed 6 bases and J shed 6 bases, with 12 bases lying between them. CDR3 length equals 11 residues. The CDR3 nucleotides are TGCAGTGCCCCATTGCATATCGAGCAGTACTTC. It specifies CSAPLHIEQYF.

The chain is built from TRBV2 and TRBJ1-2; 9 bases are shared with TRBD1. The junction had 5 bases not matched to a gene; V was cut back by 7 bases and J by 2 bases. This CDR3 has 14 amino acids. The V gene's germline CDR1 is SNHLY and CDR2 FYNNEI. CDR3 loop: CASKGQGINYGYTF. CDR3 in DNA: TGTGCCAGCAAGGGACAGGGAATAAACTATGGCTACACCTTC. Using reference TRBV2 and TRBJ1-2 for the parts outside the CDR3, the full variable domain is EPEVTQTPSHQVTQMGQEVILRCVPISNHLYFYWYRQILGQKVEFLVSFYNNEISEKSEIFDDQFSVERPDGSNFTLKIRSTKLEDSAMYFCASKGQGINYGYTFGSGTRLTVV.

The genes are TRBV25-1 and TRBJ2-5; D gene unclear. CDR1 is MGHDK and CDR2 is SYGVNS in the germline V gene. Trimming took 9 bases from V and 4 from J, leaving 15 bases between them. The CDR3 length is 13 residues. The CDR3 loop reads CASLDWVGETQYF. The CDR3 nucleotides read TGTGCCAGTTTAGATTGGGTTGGAGAGACCCAGTACTTC.

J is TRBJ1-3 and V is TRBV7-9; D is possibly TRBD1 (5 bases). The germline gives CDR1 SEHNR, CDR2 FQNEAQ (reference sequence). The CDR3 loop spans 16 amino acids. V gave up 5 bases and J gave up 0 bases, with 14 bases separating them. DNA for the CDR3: TGTGCCAGCAGCCCCATGGGGGGACGCTCTGGAAACACCATATATTTT. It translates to CASSPMGGRSGNTIYF.

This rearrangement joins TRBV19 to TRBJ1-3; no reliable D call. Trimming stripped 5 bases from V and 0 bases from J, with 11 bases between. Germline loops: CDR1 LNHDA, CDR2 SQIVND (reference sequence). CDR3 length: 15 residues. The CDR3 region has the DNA TGTGCCAGTAGTGAAACAGACATCTCTGGAAACACCATATATTTT. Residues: CASSETDISGNTIYF.

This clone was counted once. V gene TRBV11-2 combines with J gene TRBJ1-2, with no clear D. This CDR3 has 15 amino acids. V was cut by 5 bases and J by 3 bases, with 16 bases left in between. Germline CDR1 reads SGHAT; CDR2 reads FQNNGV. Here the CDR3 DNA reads TGTGCCAGCAGCCCCCTATTGGGCAGCTACTATGGCTACACCTTC. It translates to CASSPLLGSYYGYTF.

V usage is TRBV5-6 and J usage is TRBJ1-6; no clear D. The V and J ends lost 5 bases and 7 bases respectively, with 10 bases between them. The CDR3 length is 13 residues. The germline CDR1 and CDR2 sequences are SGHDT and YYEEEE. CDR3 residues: CASRWQQNSPLHF. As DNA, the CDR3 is TGTGCCAGCAGATGGCAGCAAAATTCACCCCTCCACTTT.

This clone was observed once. DNA for the CDR3: TGTGCCAGCAGCCCCAGATCCTCGGGGATGATCAGTCGGGGAGACTATGGCTACACCTTC. It translates to CASSPRSSGMISRGDYGYTF. V gene TRBV3-1 (or the pseudogene TRBV3-2) combines with J gene TRBJ1-2; D gene uncertain. Germline assignment: CDR1 LGHDT and CDR2 YNNKEL (reference sequence). The V end lost 4 bases, the J end lost 3 bases, and 30 bases lay between the germline ends. The CDR3 length is 20 residues.

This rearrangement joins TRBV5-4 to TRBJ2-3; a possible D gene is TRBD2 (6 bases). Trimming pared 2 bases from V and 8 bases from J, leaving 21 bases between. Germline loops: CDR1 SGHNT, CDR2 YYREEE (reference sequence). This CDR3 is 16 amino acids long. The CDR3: CASSLTSGLPQSTQYF. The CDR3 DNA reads TGTGCCAGCAGCTTAACATCGGGACTCCCACAATCTACGCAGTATTTT.

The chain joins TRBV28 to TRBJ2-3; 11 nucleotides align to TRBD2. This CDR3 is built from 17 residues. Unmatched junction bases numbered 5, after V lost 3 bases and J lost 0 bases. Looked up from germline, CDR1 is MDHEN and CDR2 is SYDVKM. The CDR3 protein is CASSFGTSGTSTDTQYF. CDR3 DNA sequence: TGTGCCAGCAGTTTCGGGACTAGCGGAACTAGCACAGATACGCAGTATTTT.

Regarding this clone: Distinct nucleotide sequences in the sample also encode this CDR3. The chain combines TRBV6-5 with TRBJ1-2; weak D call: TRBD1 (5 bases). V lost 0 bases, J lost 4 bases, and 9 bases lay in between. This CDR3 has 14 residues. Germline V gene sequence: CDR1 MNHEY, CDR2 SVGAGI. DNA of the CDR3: TGTGCCAGCAGTTACTCCGCAGACAGCTATGGCTACACCTTC. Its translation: CASSYSADSYGYTF.